This is a list of T cell receptor beta chains from one sample in a study of CDR3 diversity in severe acne. MiXCR, run by TCRdb on the PCR reads, gives a single entry per CDR3 protein. The sample consists of 79,000 or so distinct CDR3 sequences, 49% of them appearing once. The sample taken for sequencing was blood. Receptors originate from a male donor with severe acne vulgaris. Each CDR3 is given without its conserved first and last residue. A D gene is named only where the DNA matches it firmly. Only part of the rows carry a size: once, few, many, or a class if the clone is expanded.

. TRBV2 . ANQQWKNTEAF
. TRBV5-5 . ASRWDGPYEQY
TRBD1 TRBV7-6 . ASSNATGNQPQH
TRBD1 TRBV4-1 many ASSRTGIGANVLT
. TRBV6-5 . ASSYSQAGELF
TRBD2 TRBV7-9 few ASSLEAGELLH
. TRBV6-1 few ASSQDTRSSGNTIY
. TRBV5-4 . ASSLTRGETQY
. TRBV10-1 . ASSESWRFGYC
TRBD1 TRBV24-1 . ATSGQGVNEQF
TRBD1 TRBV27 many ASSSDGFGQGVYEQY
. TRBV24-1 . ATSQGEEETQY
. TRBV27 few ASSLSAFSYNEQF
TRBD2 TRBV10-3 . AIRPGLGLLEQY
. TRBV5-1 many ASSSGAITDTQY
. TRBV19 few ASSILSQGGKLF
. TRBV7-6 . AGSLVGCGQY
. TRBV10-3 . ASSERSGRAEAF
. TRBV20-1 . SAERATRQETQY
. TRBV24-1 . ATSDLSGELF
TRBD1 TRBV11-1 few ASSHRIFRDRVNEQF
. TRBV2 . ASSDWGMGYEQY
. TRBV7-3 few ASSPWTRGTEQF
. TRBV14 many ASSQLTGGGSPLH
. TRBV6-5 . ASTSGSEAF
. TRBV12-3/TRBV12-4 . ASSSYGEAGIDTQY
. TRBV4-3 . ASSQGQLQGTEAF
TRBD2 TRBV20-1 . SAKGLAGVGNEQF
. TRBV5-1 many ASSLLGASNTEAF
. TRBV10-3 few AISEEEGEGPNTEAF
. TRBV20-1 . SEQLARRETQY
. TRBV7-7 many ASSRTWGRGSYGYT
. TRBV7-8 . ASSSAGRQANTGELF
TRBD1 TRBV7-9 . ASSWGTGEQPQH
TRBD2 TRBV7-8 . ASSLMGLAGGHWV
TRBD2 TRBV5-1 medium-sized ASSSREALTGELF
TRBD1 TRBV20-1 many SARAQGLGYT
. TRBV15 . ATSEGSFTEAF
TRBD1 TRBV28 many ASSLGFAGGETEAF
TRBD2 TRBV7-8 medium-sized ASSLGTSGANEQF
TRBD1 TRBV4-3 . ASSSGQGSTDTQY
. TRBV3-1 few ASSQATGVGYT
TRBD1 TRBV7-3 many ASSLPRRETGGYGYT
TRBD2 TRBV20-1 many SARGLAGGPTNADTQY
. TRBV6-2/TRBV6-3 few ASSHRDNQETQY
TRBD2 TRBV28 many ASRGVAGVATGELF
. TRBV5-1 . ASRASGVNEQF